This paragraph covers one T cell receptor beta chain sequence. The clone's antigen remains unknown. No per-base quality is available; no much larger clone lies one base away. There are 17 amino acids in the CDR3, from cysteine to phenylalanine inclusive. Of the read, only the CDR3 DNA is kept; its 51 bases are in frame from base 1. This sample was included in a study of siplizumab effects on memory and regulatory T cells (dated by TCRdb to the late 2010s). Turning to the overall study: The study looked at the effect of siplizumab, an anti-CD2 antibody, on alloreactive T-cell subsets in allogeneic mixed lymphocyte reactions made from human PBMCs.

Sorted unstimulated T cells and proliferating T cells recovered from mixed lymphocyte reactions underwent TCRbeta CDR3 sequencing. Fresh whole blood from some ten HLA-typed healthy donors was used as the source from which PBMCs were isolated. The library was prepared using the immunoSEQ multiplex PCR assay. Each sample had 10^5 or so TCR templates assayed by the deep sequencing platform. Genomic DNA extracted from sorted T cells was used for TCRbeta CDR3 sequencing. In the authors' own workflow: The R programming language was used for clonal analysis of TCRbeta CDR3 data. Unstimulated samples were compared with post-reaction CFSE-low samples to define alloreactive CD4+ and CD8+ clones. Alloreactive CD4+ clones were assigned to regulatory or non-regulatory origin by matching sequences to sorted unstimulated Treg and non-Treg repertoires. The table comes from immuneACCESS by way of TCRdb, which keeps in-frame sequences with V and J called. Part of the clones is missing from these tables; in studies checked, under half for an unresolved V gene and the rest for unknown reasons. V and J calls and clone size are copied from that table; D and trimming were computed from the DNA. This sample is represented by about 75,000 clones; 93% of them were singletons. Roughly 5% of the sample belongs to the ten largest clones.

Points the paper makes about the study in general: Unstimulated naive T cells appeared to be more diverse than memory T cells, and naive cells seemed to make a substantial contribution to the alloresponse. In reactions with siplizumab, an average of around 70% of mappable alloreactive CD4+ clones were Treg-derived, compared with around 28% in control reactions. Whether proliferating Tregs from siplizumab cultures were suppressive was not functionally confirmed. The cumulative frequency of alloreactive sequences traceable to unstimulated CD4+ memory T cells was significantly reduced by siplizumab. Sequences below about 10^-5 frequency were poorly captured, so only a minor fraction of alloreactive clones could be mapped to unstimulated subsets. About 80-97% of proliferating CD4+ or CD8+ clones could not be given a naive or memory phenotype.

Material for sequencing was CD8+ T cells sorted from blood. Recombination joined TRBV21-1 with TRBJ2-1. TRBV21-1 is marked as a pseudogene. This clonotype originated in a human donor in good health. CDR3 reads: CASSNLRDTVSYNEQFF. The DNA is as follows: TGTGCCAGCAGCAACCTGCGGGACACGGTTTCCTACAATGAGCAGTTCTTC.